The present T cell receptor beta chain was sequenced within a study of cytomegalovirus exposure and HLA in healthy donors. The wider study: Inside one of the first data releases sat 85 million or so unique TCRs taken from HLA-typed donors.

The germline V gene encodes CDR1 SGDLS and CDR2 YYNGEE. The trim removed 4 bases at V and 5 bases at J, leaving 12 bases unmatched. This CDR3 contains 15 residues. In regard to this clone: What it recognizes is unknown.

It was with 60 Vbeta and 13 Jbeta primers that the PCR ran. Data came from immunoSEQ multiplex PCR; TCRdb stores just in-frame clones and leaves some out. Among about 240,000 clones, around 81% were seen once, and the ten largest hold around 8.3%. General observations from the study: In an earlier analysis, most TCR beta V segments were productive about 90% or about 30% of the time.

Sequencing was done on a sample of PBMCs. The V gene is TRBV9, the J gene TRBJ2-7; 7 nucleotides match TRBD2. The origin of this receptor is a woman aged 55-70 years in good health and CMV-seropositive. As DNA, the CDR3 is TGTGCCAGCAGCCTCTCAGGGAGGGCTGGCGACGAGCAGTACTTC. It translates to CASSLSGRAGDEQYF.